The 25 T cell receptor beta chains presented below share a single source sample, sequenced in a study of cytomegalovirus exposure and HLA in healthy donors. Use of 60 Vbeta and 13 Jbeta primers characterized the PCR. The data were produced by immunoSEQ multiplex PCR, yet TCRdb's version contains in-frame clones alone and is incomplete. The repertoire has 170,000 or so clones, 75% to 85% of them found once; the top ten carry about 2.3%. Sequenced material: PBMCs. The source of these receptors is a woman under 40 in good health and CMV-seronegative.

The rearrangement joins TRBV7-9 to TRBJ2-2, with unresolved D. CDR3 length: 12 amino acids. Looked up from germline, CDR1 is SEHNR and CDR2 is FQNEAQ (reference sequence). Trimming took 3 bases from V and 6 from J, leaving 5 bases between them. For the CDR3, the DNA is TGTGCCAGCAGCTTTAGTCCCGGGGAGCTGTTTTTT. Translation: CASSFSPGELFF.

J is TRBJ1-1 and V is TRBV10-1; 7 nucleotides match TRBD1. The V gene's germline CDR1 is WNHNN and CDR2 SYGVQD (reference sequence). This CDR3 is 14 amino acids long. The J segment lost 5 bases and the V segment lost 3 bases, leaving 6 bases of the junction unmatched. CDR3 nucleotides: TGCGCCAGCAGTGACCAGGGGGTAGGTACTGAAGCTTTCTTT. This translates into CASSDQGVGTEAFF.

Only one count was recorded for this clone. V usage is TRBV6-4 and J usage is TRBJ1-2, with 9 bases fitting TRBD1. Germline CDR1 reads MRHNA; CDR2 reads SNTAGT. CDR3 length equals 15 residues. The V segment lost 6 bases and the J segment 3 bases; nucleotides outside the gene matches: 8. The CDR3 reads CASRGRTGEDYGYTF. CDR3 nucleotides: TGTGCCAGCAGGGGAAGGACAGGGGAGGACTATGGCTACACCTTC.

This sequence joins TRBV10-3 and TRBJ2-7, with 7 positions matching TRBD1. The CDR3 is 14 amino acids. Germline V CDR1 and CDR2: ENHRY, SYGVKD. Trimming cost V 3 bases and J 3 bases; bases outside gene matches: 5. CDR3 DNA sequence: TGTGCCATCAGTGAACGAGGGACAGACTACGAGCAGTACTTC. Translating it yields CAISERGTDYEQYF.

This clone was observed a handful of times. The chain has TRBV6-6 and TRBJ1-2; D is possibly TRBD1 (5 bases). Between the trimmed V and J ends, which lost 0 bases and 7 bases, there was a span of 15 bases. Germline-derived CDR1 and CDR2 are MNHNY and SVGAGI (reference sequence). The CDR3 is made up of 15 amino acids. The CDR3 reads CASSYSKGLFSGYTF. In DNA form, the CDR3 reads TGTGCCAGCAGTTACTCGAAGGGACTTTTTAGTGGCTACACCTTC.

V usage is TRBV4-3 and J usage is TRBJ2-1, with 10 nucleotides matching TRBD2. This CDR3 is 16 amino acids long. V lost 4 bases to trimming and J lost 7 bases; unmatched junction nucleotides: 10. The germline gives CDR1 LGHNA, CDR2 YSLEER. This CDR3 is CASSPGSGGARNEQFF. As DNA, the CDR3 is TGCGCCAGCAGCCCCGGGAGCGGGGGGGCGAGGAATGAGCAGTTCTTC.

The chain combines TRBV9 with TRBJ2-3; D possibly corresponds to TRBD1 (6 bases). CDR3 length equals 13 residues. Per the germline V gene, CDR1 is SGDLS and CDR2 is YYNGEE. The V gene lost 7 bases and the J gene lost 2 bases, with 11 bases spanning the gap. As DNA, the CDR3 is TGTGCCAGCGACGACAGGTACACAGATACGCAGTATTTT. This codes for CASDDRYTDTQYF.

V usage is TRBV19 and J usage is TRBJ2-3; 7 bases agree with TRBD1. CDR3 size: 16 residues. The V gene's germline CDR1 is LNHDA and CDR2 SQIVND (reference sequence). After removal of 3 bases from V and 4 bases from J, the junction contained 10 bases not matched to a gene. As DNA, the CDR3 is TGTGCCAGTAGTATGACGGGCAGGGGGTGGCCAGATACGCAGTATTTT. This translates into CASSMTGRGWPDTQYF.

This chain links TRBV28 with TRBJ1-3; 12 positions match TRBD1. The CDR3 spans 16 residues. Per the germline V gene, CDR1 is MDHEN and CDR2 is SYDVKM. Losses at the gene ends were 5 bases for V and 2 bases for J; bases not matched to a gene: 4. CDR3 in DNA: TGTGCCAGCAGTCCCGGGACAGGGGGCCCTGGAAACACCATATATTTT. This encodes CASSPGTGGPGNTIYF.

This CDR3 reads CASNPSPGQGGQETQYF. The CDR3 DNA reads as TGTGCCAGCAATCCTTCACCGGGGCAGGGAGGGCAAGAGACCCAGTACTTC. The V and J genes are TRBV25-1 and TRBJ2-5, with 7 bases identical to TRBD2. Germline V gene sequence: CDR1 MGHDK, CDR2 SYGVNS. Unmatched junction bases numbered 16, after V lost 7 bases and J lost 2 bases. The CDR3 has 17 residues.

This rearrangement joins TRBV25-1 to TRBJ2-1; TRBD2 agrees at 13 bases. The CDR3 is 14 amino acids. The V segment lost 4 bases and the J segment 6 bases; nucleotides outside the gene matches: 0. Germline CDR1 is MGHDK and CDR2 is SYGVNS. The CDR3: CASSGLAGGNEQFF. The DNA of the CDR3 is TGTGCCAGCAGTGGACTAGCGGGAGGCAATGAGCAGTTCTTC.

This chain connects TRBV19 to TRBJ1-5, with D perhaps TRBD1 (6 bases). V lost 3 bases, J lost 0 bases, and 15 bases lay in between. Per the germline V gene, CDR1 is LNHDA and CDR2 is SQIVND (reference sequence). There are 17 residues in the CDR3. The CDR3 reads CASSIGQLRDSNQPQHF. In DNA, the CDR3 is TGTGCCAGTAGTATCGGACAGCTAAGGGATAGCAATCAGCCCCAGCATTTT.

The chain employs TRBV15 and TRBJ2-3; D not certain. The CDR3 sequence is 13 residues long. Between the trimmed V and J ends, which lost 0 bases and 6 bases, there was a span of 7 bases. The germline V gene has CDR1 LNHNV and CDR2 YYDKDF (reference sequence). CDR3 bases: TGTGCCACCAGCAGAGATCTTCCGGATACGCAGTATTTT. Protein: CATSRDLPDTQYF.

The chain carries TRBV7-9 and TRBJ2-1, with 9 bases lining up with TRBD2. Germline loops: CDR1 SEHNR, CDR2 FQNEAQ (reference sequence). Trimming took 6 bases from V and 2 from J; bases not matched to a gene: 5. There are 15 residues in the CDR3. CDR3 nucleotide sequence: TGTGCCAGCAGGAATAGCGGGAGTACCTACAATGAGCAGTTCTTC. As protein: CASRNSGSTYNEQFF. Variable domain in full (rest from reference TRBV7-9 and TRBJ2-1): DTGVSQNPRHKITKRGQNVTFRCDPISEHNRLYWYRQTLGQGPEFLTYFQNEAQLEKSRLLSDRFSAERPKGSFSTLEIQRTEQGDSAMYLCASRNSGSTYNEQFFGPGTRLTVL.

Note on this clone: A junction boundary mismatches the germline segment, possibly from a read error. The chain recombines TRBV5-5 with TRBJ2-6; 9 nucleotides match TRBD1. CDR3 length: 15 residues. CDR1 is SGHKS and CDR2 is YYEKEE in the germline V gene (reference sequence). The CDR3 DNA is TGTGCCAGCAGCCGACAGGGGGATGGGGCCAACGGCCTGACTTTC. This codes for CASSRQGDGANGLTF.

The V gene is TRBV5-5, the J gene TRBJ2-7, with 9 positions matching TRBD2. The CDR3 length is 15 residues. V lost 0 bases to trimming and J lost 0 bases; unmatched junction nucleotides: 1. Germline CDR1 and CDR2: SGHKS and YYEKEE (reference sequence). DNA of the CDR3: TGTGCCAGCAGCTTGGGACTAGCGGTCTCCTACGAGCAGTACTTC. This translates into CASSLGLAVSYEQYF.

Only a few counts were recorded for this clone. The CDR3 DNA sequence: TGTGCCAGCAGTTTATCGTCCGGGAACACTGAAGCTTTCTTT. Protein product: CASSLSSGNTEAFF. This chain links TRBV27 with TRBJ1-1; D call uncertain. The V end lost 0 bases, the J end lost 1 base, and 6 bases lay between the germline ends. Germline-derived CDR1 and CDR2 are MNHEY and SMNVEV (reference sequence). The CDR3 extends over 14 amino acids.

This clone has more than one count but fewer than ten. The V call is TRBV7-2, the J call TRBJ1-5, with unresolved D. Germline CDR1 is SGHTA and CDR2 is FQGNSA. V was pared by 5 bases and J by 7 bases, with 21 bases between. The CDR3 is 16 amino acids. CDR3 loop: CASSIQPQRLGQPQHF. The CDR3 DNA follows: TGTGCCAGCAGCATCCAGCCGCAGCGGCTCGGGCAGCCCCAGCATTTT. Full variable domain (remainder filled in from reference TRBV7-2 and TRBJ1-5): GAGVSQSPSNKVTEKGKDVELRCDPISGHTALYWYRQSLGQGLEFLIYFQGNSAPDKSGLPSDRFSAERTGGSVSTLTIQRTQQEDSAVYLCASSIQPQRLGQPQHFGDGTRLSIL.

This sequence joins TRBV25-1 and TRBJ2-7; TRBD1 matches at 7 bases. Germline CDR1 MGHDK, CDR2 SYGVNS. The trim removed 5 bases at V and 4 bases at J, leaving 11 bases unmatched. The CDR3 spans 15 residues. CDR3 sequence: CASSPSPGQKYEQYF. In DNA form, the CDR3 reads TGTGCCAGCAGTCCCTCTCCGGGACAGAAATACGAGCAGTACTTC.

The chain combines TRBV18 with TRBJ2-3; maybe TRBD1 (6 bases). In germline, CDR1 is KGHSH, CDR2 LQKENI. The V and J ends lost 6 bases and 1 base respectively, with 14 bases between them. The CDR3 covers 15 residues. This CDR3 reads CASSLDRRGTDTQYF. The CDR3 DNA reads TGTGCCAGCTCGCTCGACAGGCGGGGCACAGATACGCAGTATTTT.

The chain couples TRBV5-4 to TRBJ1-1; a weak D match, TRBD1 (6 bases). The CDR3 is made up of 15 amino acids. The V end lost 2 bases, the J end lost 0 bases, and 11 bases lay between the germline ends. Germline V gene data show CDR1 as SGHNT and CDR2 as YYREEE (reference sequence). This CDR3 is CASSLGQTVNTEAFF. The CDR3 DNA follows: TGTGCCAGCAGCTTAGGACAGACAGTGAACACTGAAGCTTTCTTT. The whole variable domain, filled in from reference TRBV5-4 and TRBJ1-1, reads ETGVTQSPTHLIKTRGQQVTLRCSSQSGHNTVSWYQQALGQGPQFIFQYYREEENGRGNFPPRFSGLQFPNYSSELNVNALELDDSALYLCASSLGQTVNTEAFFGQGTRLTVV.

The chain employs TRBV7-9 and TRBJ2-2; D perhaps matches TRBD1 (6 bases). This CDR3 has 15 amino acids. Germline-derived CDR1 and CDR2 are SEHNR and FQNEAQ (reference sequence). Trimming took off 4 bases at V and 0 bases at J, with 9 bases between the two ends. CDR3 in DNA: TGTGCCAGCAGCTCGGACAGCGCGAACACCGGGGAGCTGTTTTTT. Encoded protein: CASSSDSANTGELFF.

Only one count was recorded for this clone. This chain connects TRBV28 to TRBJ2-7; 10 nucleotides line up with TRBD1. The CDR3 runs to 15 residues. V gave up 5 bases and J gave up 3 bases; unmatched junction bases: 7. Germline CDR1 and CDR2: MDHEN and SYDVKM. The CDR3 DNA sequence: TGTGCCAGCAGTAAGACAGGGGGCCGGTTCTACGAGCAGTACTTC. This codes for CASSKTGGRFYEQYF.

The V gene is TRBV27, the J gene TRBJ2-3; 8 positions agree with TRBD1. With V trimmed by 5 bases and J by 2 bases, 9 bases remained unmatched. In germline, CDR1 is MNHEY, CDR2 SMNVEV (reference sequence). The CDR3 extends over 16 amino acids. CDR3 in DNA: TGTGCCAGCAGTCCACCCGGGACAGGATCCACAGATACGCAGTATTTT. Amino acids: CASSPPGTGSTDTQYF.

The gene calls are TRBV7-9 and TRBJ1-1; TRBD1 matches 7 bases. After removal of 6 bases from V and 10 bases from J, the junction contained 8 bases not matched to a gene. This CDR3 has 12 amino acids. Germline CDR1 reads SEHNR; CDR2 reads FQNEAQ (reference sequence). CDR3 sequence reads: CASRSGGSGAFF. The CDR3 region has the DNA TGTGCCAGCAGATCAGGGGGGTCTGGAGCTTTCTTT.